This is a list of T cell receptor beta chains from one sample in a study of T cells in Graves' hyperthyroidism and ophthalmopathy. TCRdb re-called the multiplex PCR reads with MiXCR, one entry per CDR3 protein. The table includes about 300,000 distinct CDR3 sequences, roughly 19% detected once. Input material: blood. These receptors were taken from a man in his fifties or sixties with Graves' ophthalmopathy. Both conserved end residues are part of each CDR3. D genes are given only for firm matches. A clone size is listed for some rows: how often the clone was seen (once, few, many), or a class if it is expanded.

D	size	V	J	CDR3	DNA
TRBD1	many	TRBV12-3/TRBV12-4	TRBJ2-7	CASSSRDRGTSPHEQYF	TGTGCCAGCAGTTCCCGGGACAGGGGGACGTCCCCCCACGAGCAGTACTTC
.	.	TRBV20-1	TRBJ2-7	CSVKNLATSYEQYF	TGCAGTGTCAAGAACCTAGCCACTTCCTACGAGCAGTACTTC
.	few	TRBV5-5	TRBJ2-3	CASSLGGIPTDTQYF	TGTGCCAGCAGCTTGGGGGGGATTCCCACAGATACGCAGTATTTT
TRBD1	many	TRBV6-1	TRBJ2-2	CASSGQGVFTGELFF	TGTGCCAGCAGCGGACAGGGGGTGTTCACCGGGGAGCTGTTTTTT
.	few	TRBV27	TRBJ2-5	CASSPGAEQTQYF	TGTGCCAGCAGCCCCGGAGCGGAGCAGACCCAGTACTTC
.	.	TRBV19	TRBJ2-3	CASSITGWGDTQYF	TGTGCCAGTAGTATTACAGGATGGGGAGATACGCAGTATTTT
.	.	TRBV29-1	TRBJ1-3	CSVESDSSGNTIYF	TGCAGCGTTGAGTCGGATTCCTCTGGAAACACCATATATTTT
.	.	TRBV9	TRBJ1-4	CASSVGQNEKLFF	TGTGCCAGCAGCGTAGGGCAGAATGAAAAACTGTTTTTT
.	.	TRBV7-3	TRBJ2-3	CASTSVADTQYF	TGTGCCAGCACCTCAGTAGCAGATACGCAGTATTTT
.	.	TRBV10-2	TRBJ1-3	CASQHGSGNTIYF	TGCGCCAGCCAACACGGCTCTGGAAACACCATATATTTT
.	few	TRBV19	TRBJ1-1	CASIEEPNTEAFF	TGTGCCAGTATCGAGGAGCCGAACACTGAAGCTTTCTTT
TRBD2	few	TRBV20-1	TRBJ2-3	CSAKLAGGTDTQYF	TGCAGTGCAAAACTAGCGGGAGGAACAGATACGCAGTATTTT
.	.	TRBV6-1	TRBJ2-7	CAIMDIYEQYF	TGTGCCATTATGGACATCTACGAGCAGTACTTC
.	many	TRBV20-1	TRBJ2-5	CSAPGPPRGTQYF	TGCAGTGCCCCGGGACCGCCGAGGGGGACCCAGTACTTC
.	.	TRBV5-1	TRBJ2-7	CASSSRGETGMSYEQYF	TGCGCCAGCAGCTCCCGAGGGGAAACAGGGATGAGCTACGAGCAGTACTTC
.	.	TRBV6-1	TRBJ2-7	CASRDQGRSYEQYF	TGTGCCAGCAGGGACCAGGGGCGATCTTACGAGCAGTACTTC
.	.	TRBV5-4	TRBJ1-6	CASSLSGSSYNSPLHF	TGTGCCAGCAGCTTGTCGGGGAGCTCCTATAATTCACCCCTCCACTTT
TRBD1	.	TRBV7-6	TRBJ2-3	CASSLGQGGPDTQYF	TGTGCCAGCAGCTTGGGACAGGGGGGCCCAGATACGCAGTATTTT
.	many	TRBV28	TRBJ1-1	CASSFNIYTEAFF	TGTGCCAGCAGTTTTAACATCTACACTGAAGCTTTCTTT
TRBD2	many	TRBV5-6	TRBJ2-7	CASSLGRGDYEQYF	TGTGCCAGCAGCTTGGGGCGGGGGGACTACGAGCAGTACTTC
TRBD1	many	TRBV5-1	TRBJ2-7	CASSSDRGRDEQYF	TGCGCCAGCAGCTCGGACAGGGGGCGCGACGAGCAGTACTTC
TRBD1	.	TRBV7-9	TRBJ1-2	CASSLGQGAVYGYTF	TGTGCCAGCAGCTTAGGACAGGGGGCCGTCTATGGCTACACCTTC
.	few	TRBV20-1	TRBJ2-3	CSAHGQYTDTQYF	TGCAGTGCTCACGGACAGTACACAGATACGCAGTATTTT
.	few	TRBV20-1	TRBJ2-7	CSARDLGLFSYEQYF	TGCAGTGCTAGAGATTTAGGACTCTTCTCCTACGAGCAGTACTTC
.	many	TRBV30	TRBJ2-1	CAWRALSSYNEQFF	TGTGCCTGGAGGGCCCTGAGCTCCTACAATGAGCAGTTCTTC
.	few	TRBV18	TRBJ2-7	CARRHRGEQYF	TGTGCCCGCCGCCACCGGGGGGAGCAGTACTTC
.	.	TRBV30	TRBJ1-1	CARIRSEILSNTEAFF	TGTGCCCGGATCAGATCGGAGATACTCTCCAACACTGAAGCTTTCTTT
.	.	TRBV20-1	TRBJ2-7	CSARWVGGGVGASYEQYF	TGCAGTGCTAGATGGGTGGGGGGGGGCGTGGGGGCGTCCTACGAGCAGTACTTC